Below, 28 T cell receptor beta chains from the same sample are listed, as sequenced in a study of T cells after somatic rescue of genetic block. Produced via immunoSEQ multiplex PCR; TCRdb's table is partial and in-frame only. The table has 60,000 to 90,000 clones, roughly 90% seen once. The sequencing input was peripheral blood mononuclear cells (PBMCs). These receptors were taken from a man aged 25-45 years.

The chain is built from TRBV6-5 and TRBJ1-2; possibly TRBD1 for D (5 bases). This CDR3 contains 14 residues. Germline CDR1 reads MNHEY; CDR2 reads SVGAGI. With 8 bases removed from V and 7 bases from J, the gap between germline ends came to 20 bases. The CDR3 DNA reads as TGTGCCAGCCAGCGGGACGGGACGGTGGGTGGCTACACCTTC. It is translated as CASQRDGTVGGYTF.

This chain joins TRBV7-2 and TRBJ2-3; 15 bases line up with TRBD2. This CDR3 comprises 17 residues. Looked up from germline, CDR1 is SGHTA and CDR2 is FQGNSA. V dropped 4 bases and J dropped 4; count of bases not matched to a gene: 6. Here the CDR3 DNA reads TGTGCCAGCAGCTCCCGGACTAGCGGGAGGGTAGCAGATACGCAGTATTTT. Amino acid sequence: CASSSRTSGRVADTQYF.

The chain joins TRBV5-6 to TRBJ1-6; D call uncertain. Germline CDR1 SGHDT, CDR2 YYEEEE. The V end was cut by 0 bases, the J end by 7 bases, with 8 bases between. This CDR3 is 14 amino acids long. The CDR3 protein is CASSLVQLNSPLHF. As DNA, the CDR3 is TGTGCCAGCAGCTTGGTACAGCTCAATTCACCCCTCCACTTT.

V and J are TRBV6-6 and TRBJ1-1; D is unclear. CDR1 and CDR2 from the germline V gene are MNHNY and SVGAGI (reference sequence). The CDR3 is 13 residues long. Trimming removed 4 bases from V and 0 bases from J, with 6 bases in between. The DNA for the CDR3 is TGTGCCAGCAGTTTAGGCATGAACACTGAAGCTTTCTTT. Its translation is CASSLGMNTEAFF.

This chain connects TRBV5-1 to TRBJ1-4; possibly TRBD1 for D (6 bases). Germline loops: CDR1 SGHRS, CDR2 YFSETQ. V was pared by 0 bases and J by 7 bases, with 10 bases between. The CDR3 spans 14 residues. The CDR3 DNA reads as TGCGCCAGCAGCTTGGGACAGGTCGGTGAAAAACTGTTTTTT. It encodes CASSLGQVGEKLFF.

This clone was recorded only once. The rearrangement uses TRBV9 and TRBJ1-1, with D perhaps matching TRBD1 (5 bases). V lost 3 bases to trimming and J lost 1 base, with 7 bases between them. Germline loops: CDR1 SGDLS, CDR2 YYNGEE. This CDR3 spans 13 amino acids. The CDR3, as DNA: TGTGCCAGCAGCGACGACAGGAACACTGAAGCTTTCTTT. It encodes CASSDDRNTEAFF. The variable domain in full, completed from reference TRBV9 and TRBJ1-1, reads DSGVTQTPKHLITATGQRVTLRCSPRSGDLSVYWYQQSLDQGLQFLIQYYNGEERAKGNILERFSAQQFPDLHSELNLSSLELGDSALYFCASSDDRNTEAFFGQGTRLTVV.

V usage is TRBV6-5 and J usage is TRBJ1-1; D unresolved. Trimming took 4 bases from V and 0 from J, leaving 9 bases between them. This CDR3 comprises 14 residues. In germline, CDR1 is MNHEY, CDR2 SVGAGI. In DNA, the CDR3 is TGTGCCAGCAGTTTGGGCAGGTTGAACACTGAAGCTTTCTTT. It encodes CASSLGRLNTEAFF.

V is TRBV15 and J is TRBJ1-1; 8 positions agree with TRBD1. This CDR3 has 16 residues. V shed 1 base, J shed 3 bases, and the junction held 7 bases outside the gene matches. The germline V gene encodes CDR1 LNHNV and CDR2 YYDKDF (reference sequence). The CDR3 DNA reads TGTGCCACCAGCAGAGTGCGTACAGGGGGTGACACTGAAGCTTTCTTT. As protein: CATSRVRTGGDTEAFF.

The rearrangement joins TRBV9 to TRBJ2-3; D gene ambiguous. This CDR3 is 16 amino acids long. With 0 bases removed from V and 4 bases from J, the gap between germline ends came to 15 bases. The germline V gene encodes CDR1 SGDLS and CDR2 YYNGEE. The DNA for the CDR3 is TGTGCCAGCAGCGTAGTCCCAACCGGTCGACCAGATACGCAGTATTTT. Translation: CASSVVPTGRPDTQYF.

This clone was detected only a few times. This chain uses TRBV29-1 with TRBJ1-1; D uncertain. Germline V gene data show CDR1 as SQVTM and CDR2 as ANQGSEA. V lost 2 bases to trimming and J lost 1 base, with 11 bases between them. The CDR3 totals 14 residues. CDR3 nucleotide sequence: TGCAGCGTTGAACCTGACTGGGAGAACACTGAAGCTTTCTTT. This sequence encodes CSVEPDWENTEAFF.

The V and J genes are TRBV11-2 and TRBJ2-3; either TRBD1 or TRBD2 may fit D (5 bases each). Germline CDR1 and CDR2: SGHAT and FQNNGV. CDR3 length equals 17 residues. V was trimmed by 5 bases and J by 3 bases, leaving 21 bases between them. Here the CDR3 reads CASSNIRDLLLTDTQYF. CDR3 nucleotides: TGTGCCAGCAGCAACATCAGGGACCTACTATTAACAGATACGCAGTATTTT.

CDR3 coding DNA: TGTGCCAGCAGCTCTACCGGGGGTCAAGAGACCCAGTACTTC. Translated: CASSSTGGQETQYF. The rearrangement joins TRBV9 to TRBJ2-5, with a weak D call TRBD2 (6 bases). Deletions cut 4 bases from V and 2 bases from J, with 12 bases between. Germline V gene sequence: CDR1 SGDLS, CDR2 YYNGEE. The CDR3 length is 14 residues.

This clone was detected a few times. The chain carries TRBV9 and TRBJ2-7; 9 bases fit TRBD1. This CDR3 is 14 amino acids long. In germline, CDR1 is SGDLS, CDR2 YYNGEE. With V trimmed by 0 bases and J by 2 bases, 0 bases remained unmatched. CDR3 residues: CASSVGDRAYEQYF. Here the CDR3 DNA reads TGTGCCAGCAGCGTAGGGGACAGGGCCTACGAGCAGTACTTC.

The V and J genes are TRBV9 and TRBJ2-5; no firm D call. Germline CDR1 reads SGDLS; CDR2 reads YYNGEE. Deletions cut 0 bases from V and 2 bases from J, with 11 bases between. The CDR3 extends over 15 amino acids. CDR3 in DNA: TGTGCCAGCAGCGTAGGATATACAGATCAAGAGACCCAGTACTTC. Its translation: CASSVGYTDQETQYF.

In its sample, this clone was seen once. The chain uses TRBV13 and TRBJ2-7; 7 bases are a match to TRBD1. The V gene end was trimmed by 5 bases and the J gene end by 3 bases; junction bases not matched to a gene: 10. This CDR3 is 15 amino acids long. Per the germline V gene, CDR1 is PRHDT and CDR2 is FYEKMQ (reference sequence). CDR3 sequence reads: CASSAPWDSLYEQYF. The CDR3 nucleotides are TGTGCCAGCAGCGCCCCCTGGGACAGTCTCTACGAGCAGTACTTC.

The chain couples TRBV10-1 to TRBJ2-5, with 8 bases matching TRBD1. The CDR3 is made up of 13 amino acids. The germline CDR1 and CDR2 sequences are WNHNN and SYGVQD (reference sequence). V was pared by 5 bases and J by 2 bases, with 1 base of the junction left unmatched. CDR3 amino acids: CASSRTGQETQYF. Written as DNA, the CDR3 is TGCGCCAGCAGTCGGACAGGGCAAGAGACCCAGTACTTC.

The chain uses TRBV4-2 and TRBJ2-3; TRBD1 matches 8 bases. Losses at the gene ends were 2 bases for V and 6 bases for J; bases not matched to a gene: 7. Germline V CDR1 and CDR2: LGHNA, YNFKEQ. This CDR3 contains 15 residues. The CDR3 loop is CASSQTDRAPDTQYF. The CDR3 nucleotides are TGTGCCAGCAGCCAAACGGACAGGGCACCGGATACGCAGTATTTT.

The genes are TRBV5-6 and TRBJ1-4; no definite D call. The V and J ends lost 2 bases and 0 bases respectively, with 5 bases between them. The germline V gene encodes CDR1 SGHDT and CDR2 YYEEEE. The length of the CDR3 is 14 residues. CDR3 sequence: CASSFGSTNEKLFF. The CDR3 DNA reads TGTGCCAGCAGCTTTGGATCAACTAATGAAAAACTGTTTTTT.

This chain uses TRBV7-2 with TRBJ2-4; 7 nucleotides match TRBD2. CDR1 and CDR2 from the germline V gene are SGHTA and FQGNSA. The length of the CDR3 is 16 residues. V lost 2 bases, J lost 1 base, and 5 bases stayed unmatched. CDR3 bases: TGTGCCAGCAGCTTATCCTCGACTAGCGCCAAAAACATTCAGTACTTC. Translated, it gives CASSLSSTSAKNIQYF.

CDR3 sequence reads: CAISERGLSNTGELFF. CDR3 coding DNA: TGTGCCATCAGTGAGCGGGGACTCTCCAACACCGGGGAGCTGTTTTTT. The chain carries TRBV10-3 and TRBJ2-2; D perhaps matches TRBD2 (6 bases). The germline V gene has CDR1 ENHRY and CDR2 SYGVKD. This CDR3 spans 16 amino acids. V was trimmed by 2 bases and J by 2 bases, leaving 12 bases between them.

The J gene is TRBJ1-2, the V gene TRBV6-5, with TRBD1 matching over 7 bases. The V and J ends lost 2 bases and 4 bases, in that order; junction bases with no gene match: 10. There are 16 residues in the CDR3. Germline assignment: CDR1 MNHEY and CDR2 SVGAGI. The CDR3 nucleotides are TGTGCCAGCAGTTACCGTTTCGGGACAGAGGGCTATGGCTACACCTTC. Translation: CASSYRFGTEGYGYTF.

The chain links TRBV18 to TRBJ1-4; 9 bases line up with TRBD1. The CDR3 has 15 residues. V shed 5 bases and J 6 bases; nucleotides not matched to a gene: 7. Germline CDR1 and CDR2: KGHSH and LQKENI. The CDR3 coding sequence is TGTGCCAGCTCAGAACAGGGGGCTATGGATGAAAAACTGTTTTTT. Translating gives CASSEQGAMDEKLFF.

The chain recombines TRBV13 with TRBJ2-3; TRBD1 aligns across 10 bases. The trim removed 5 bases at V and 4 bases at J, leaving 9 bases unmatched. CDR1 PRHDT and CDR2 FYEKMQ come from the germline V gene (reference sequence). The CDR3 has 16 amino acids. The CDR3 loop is CASSTRDRGVADTQYF. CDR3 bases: TGTGCCAGCAGCACCCGGGACAGGGGAGTCGCAGATACGCAGTATTTT. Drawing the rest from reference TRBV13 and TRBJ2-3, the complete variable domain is AAGVIQSPRHLIKEKRETATLKCYPIPRHDTVYWYQQGPGQDPQFLISFYEKMQSDKGSIPDRFSAQQFSDYHSELNMSSLELGDSALYFCASSTRDRGVADTQYFGPGTRLTVL.

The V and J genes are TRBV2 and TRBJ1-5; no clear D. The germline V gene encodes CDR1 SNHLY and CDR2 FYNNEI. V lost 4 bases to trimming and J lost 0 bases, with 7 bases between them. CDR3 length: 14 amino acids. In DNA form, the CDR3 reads TGTGCCAGCAGTGGAATCTTTAGCAATCAGCCCCAGCATTTT. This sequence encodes CASSGIFSNQPQHF.

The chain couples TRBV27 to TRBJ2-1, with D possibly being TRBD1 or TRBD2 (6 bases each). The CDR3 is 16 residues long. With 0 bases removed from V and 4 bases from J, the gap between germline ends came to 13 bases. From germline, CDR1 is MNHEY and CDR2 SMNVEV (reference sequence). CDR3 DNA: TGTGCCAGCAGTTTATCCTTCTCGGGGGCGTACAATGAGCAGTTCTTC. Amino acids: CASSLSFSGAYNEQFF.

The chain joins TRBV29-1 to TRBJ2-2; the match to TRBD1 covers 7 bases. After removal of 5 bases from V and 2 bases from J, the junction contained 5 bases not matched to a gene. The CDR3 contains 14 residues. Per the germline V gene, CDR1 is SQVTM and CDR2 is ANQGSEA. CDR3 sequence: CSVPGDRNTGELFF. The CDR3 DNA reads TGCAGCGTTCCCGGGGACAGAAACACCGGGGAGCTGTTTTTT.

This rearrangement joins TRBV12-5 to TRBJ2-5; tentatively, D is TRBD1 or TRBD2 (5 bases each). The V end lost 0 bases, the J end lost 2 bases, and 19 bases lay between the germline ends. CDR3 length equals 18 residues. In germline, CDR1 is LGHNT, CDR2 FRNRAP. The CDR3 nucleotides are TGTGCTAGTGGTTTGGTACAGGCTAGCAGGGCGCTGCAAGAGACCCAGTACTTC. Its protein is CASGLVQASRALQETQYF.

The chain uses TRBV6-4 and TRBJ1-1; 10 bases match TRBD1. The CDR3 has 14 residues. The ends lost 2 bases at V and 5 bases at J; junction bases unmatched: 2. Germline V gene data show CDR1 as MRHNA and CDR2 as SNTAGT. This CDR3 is CASSDTDRGTEAFF. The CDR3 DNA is TGTGCCAGCAGTGACACGGACAGGGGGACTGAAGCTTTCTTT.